The sequence of this T cell receptor beta chain was determined in a study of regulatory T cells in long-lasting Graves disease. Background on the study: Those Graves' patients who were newly diagnosed had been on antithyroid drugs under 3 months. General study points: Persistent-disease Graves' patients showed less TCR diversity than new cases. Rather than thyroid tissue, only peripheral blood underwent study.

Time point reported: newly diagnosed GD, antithyroid drugs for less than 3 months. PBMCs were the source of the RNA used for TCR sequencing. The EDTA tubes were filled with roughly 10 milliliters of drawn peripheral blood. Arm-PCR with iRepertoire HTBI primers amplified the CDR3 regions for these TCR beta libraries. One entry per CDR3 protein, called by TCRdb with MiXCR from the multiplex PCR reads. The table records fewer than 400,000 distinct CDR3 sequences, 15% to 20% of them present only once. This clonotype was observed at least ten times. The antigen is not known. V dropped 7 bases and J dropped 10; count of bases not matched to a gene: 9. The CDR3 has 14 amino acids.

This chain links TRBV12-3 or TRBV12-4 with TRBJ2-1; 11 bases align to TRBD2. This sequence was found in a female donor with Graves disease. This specimen consisted of peripheral blood mononuclear cells (PBMCs), obtained at new diagnosis, from a patient treated with antithyroid drugs. As DNA, the CDR3 is TGTGCCAGCAACCTACTAGCGGGAGTTGAAGAGCAGTTCTTC. Translating it yields CASNLLAGVEEQFF.